This T cell receptor beta chain was sequenced for a study of OX40 agonist ivuxolimab in advanced cancers. In the study overall: Ivuxolimab was a fully human IgG2 agonistic monoclonal antibody targeting the costimulatory receptor OX40 (CD134). Intravenous ivuxolimab was administered to patients every 2 weeks at six dose levels: 0.01, 0.1, 0.3, 1.5, 3 and 10 mg/kg. Among the 52 dose-escalation patients, roughly 20 had hepatocellular carcinoma, approximately 15 melanoma, 9 renal cell carcinoma and 9 head and neck cancer. A male proportion of around 81% and a mean age of approximately 58 years, ranging from roughly 23 to 85, were recorded for the dose-escalation cohort. Patients were allowed to have had prior anti-PD-1, anti-PD-L1 or anti-CTLA-4 therapy, and around 43% of the dose-escalation patients had been treated with checkpoint inhibitors. Three dose-escalation patients achieved partial responses, one with hepatocellular carcinoma and two with cutaneous melanoma. The point of sequencing TCRbeta in the periphery was to test whether ivuxolimab changed TCR sequence diversity and drove clonal T-cell expansion. The paper covers the monotherapy dose-escalation part of the phase I ivuxolimab trial, which included N ≈ 57 patients. Findings and caveats that apply to the study as a whole: Clonal expansion of both CD4+ and CD8+ blood T cells was observed from baseline to week 6 at doses 0.1 to 3.0 mg/kg. The antigen specificity of the clonally expanded peripheral T cells was not determined. Low levels of normalized T-cell clonal expansion were also shown by some nonresponding patients. On average, CD8+ T cells showed more expanded clones than CD4+ T cells after ivuxolimab. In partial responders in the 0.1-3.0 mg/kg groups, normalized peripheral clonal expansion was found to be among the lowest, especially among CD8+ T cells.

Genomic DNA was extracted from sorted cells for sequencing of the TCRbeta CDR3 region. The immunoSEQ Assay was used for sequencing of TCRbeta CDR3 regions. This immuneACCESS table, as held by TCRdb, lists in-frame sequences with V and J called but not all clones. Of the missing ones, under half trace to an unresolved V gene in checked studies; the others have no known cause. This sample has about 49,000 clones in its table, and 85% of those were observed once. The ten largest clones take up about a fifth of the sample. With respect to this clone: Its antigen remains undetermined. No base quality information exists; no much larger clone differs at one position.

The CDR3 goes from the cysteine to the phenylalanine over 16 residues. CDR3 DNA is the only sequence kept; it has 48 bases, read in frame from the first base. CDR1 SNHLY and CDR2 FYNNEI are derived from the germline V gene. The germline ends are 21 bases apart after V is trimmed by 6 bases and J by 7 bases. Patients with autoimmune disease history or receiving systemic immunosuppression were excluded from the trial. Peripheral blood for TCR sequencing was collected from all dose cohorts at baseline, on cycle 4 day 1, and on cycle 7 day 1. Samples came from an open-label, multicenter, first-in-human phase I dose-escalation trial of ivuxolimab. Adults with locally advanced or metastatic head and neck squamous cell, hepatocellular, melanoma or renal cell carcinoma were enrolled in the trial. CD4+ and CD8+ T cells were sorted separately from peripheral blood before TCR sequencing.

Here the chain combines TRBV2 and TRBJ1-4; the D region possibly corresponds to TRBD1 (5 bases align). This clonotype originated in an adult with an advanced solid tumor such as melanoma, head and neck, liver or kidney cancer. This material consisted of CD4+ or CD8+ T cells sorted from blood, taken in a trial of the OX40 agonist ivuxolimab. For the CDR3, the sequence is CASSAGTSSWSEKLFF. At the DNA level, the sequence is TGTGCCAGCAGCGCTGGGACTTCAAGTTGGAGTGAAAAACTGTTTTTT.